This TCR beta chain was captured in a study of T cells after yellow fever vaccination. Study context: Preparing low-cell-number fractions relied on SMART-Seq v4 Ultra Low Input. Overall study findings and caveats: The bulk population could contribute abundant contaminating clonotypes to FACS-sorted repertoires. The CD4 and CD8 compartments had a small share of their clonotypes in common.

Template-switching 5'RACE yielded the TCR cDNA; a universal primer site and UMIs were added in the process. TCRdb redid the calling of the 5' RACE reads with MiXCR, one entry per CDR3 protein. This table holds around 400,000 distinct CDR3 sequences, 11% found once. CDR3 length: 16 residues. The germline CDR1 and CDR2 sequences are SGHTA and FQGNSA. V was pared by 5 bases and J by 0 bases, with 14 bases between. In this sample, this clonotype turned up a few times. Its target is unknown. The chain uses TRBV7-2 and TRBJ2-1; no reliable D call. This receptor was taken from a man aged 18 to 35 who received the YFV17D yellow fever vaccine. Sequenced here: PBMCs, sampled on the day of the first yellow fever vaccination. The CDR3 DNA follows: TGTGCCAGCAGCCCCCCCTCTTGGAGCTCCTACAATGAGCAGTTCTTC. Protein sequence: CASSPPSWSSYNEQFF.